The text below deals with one T cell receptor beta chain. It lacks a known antigen. Nothing much larger sits one base from this clone, and base qualities are not available. The junction shows trimming of 0 bases on V and 5 bases on J, plus 13 bases between the germline ends. From the cysteine up to the phenylalanine, the CDR3 has a length of 15 residues. CDR3 DNA is the only sequence kept; it has 45 bases, read in frame from the first base. From the germline V gene, CDR1 is SGHRS and CDR2 is YFSETQ. These data belong to a study of T-cell reconstitution after alpha-beta-depleted transplantation in children (dated by TCRdb to 2016 to 2018). Context from the whole study: The study quantitatively tracked T-cell immune reconstitution after TCRalphabeta/CD19-depleted allogeneic hematopoietic cell transplantation in children using TCR repertoire profiling. General conclusions and limits of the study: Apparently early alphabetaT-cell count recovery about two months after transplant reportedly relied on only several hundred rapidly expanded clones derived from non-depleted graft cells. In some patients, the high TCRbeta diversity seen at day 60 was put down to recipient T cells and intrathymic progenitors that had survived conditioning. Hyperexpanded clone frequencies declined over subsequent months; after one year, T-cell counts and TCRbeta diversity were mostly attributed to newly produced T cells.

The library was generated by PCR. Sequencing relied on an Illumina HiSeq 2500. TCR library preparation used molecular barcoding, with unique molecular identifiers applied to normalize quantification of the TCRbeta repertoire. Using fastp at Q25 and MiXCR, TCRdb reprocessed the public reads and kept productive beta chains. Rows with one shared CDR3 protein collapse into an entry with the most common genes and DNA. The sample has 450,000 to 600,000 distinct CDR3 sequences on record, 10% to 15% of them singletons. Jointly, the top ten make up 2% to 2.5% of the sample. The treatment or condition label on this specimen signifies: allogeneic hematopoietic cell transplantation with graft depleted of TCRalphabeta T cells and CD19 B cells. TCRalphabeta/CD19-depleted allogeneic hematopoietic cell grafts were given to the transplant recipients, all of whom were children.

This TCR derives from a male patient aged 10-17 years who had a stem cell transplant for acute myeloid leukemia, so the T cells may come from the graft donor. The chain links TRBV5-1 with TRBJ2-3, with a weak D call of TRBD1 (6 bases match). The specimen was PBMCs, mostly from graft donor cells, collected 360 days after TCRalphabeta/CD19-depleted stem cell transplant. The encoded CDR3 is CASSLGSGAGDTQYF. The nucleotides are TGCGCCAGCAGCTTGGGGTCAGGGGCAGGAGATACGCAGTATTTT.